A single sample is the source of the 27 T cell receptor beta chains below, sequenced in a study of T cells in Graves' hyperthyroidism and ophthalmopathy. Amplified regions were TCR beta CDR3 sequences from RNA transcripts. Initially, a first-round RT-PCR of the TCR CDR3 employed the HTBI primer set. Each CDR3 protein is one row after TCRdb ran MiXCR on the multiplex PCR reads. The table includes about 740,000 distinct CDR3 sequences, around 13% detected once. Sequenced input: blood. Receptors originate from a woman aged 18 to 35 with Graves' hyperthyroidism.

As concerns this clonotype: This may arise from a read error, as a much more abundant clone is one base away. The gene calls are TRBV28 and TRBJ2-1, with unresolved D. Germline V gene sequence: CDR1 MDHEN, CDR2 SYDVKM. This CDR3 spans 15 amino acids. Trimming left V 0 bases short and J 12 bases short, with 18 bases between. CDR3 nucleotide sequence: TGTGCCAGCAGTTTATGGACACTACAATCCGATGGGCAGTTCTTC. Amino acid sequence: CASSLWTLQSDGQFF. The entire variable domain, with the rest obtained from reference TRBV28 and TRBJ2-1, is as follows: DVKVTQSSRYLVKRTGEKVFLECVQDMDHENMFWYRQDPGLGLRLIYFSYDVKMKEKGDIPEGYSVSREKKERFSLILESASTNQTSMYLCASSLWTLQSDGQFFGPGTRLTVL.

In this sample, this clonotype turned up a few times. The CDR3 spells CASTSYRVSSGNEQFF. CDR3 bases: TGTGCCAGCACCTCTTACCGAGTTTCGAGTGGGAATGAGCAGTTCTTC. V is TRBV6-2 or TRBV6-3 and J is TRBJ2-1; no definite D call. The CDR3 spans 16 residues. Trimming took off 7 bases at V and 7 bases at J, with 23 bases between the two ends. Germline assignment: CDR1 MNHEY and CDR2 SVGEGT.

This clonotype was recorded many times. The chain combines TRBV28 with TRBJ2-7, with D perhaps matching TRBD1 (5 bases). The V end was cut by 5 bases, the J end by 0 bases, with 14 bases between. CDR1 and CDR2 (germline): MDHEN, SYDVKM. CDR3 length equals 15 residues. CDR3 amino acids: CASSQQGIGSYEQYF. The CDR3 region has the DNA TGTGCCAGCAGTCAGCAGGGAATTGGCTCCTACGAGCAGTACTTC.

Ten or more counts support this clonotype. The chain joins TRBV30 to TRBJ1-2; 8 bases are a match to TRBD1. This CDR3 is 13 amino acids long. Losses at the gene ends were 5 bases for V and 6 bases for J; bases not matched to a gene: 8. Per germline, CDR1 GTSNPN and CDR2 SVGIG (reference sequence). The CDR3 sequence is CAWQNQGADGYTF. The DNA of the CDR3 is TGTGCCTGGCAGAACCAGGGGGCTGATGGCTACACCTTC. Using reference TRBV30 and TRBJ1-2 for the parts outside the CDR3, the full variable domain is SQTIHQWPATLVQPVGSPLSLECTVEGTSNPNLYWYRQAAGRGLQLLFYSVGIGQISSEVPQNLSASRPQDRQFILSSKKLLLSDSGFYLCAWQNQGADGYTFGSGTRLTVV.

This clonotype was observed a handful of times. The CDR3 coding sequence is TGCGCCAGCAGCCAAGATGGGGCAGGGAGCTCCTACGAGCAGTACTTC. It yields the protein CASSQDGAGSSYEQYF. V usage is TRBV4-3 and J usage is TRBJ2-7; the D call may be TRBD1 or TRBD2 (5 bases each). This CDR3 is built from 16 residues. Germline assignment: CDR1 LGHNA and CDR2 YSLEER. The ends were cut back, 0 bases at V and 0 bases at J, with 12 bases in the middle.

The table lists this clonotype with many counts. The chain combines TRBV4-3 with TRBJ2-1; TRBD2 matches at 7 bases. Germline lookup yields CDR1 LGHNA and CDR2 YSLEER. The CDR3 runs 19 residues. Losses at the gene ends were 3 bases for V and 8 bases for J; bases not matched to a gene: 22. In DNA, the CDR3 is TGCGCCAGCAGCCATCCTAAGCTGGGGACGGGGGGAAGGGTCGATGAGCAGTTCTTC. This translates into CASSHPKLGTGGRVDEQFF.

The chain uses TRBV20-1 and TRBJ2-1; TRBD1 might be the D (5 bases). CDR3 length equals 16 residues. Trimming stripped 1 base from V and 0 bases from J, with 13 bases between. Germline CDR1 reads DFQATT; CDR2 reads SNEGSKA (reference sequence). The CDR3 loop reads CSARARGRSSYNEQFF. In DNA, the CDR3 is TGCAGTGCTAGAGCTAGGGGCAGGAGCTCCTACAATGAGCAGTTCTTC.

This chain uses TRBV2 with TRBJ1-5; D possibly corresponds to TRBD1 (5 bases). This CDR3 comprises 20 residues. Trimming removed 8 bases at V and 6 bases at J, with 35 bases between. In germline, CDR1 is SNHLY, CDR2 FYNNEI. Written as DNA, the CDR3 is TGTGCCAGCGGTCCCCAGCCGGGTCTGAGAACAGGTTGGGTTGGTCAGCCCCAGCATTTT. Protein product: CASGPQPGLRTGWVGQPQHF.

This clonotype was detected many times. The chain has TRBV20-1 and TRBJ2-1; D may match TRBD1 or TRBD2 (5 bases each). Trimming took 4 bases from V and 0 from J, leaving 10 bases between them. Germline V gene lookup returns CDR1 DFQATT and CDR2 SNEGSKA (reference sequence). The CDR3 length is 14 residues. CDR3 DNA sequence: TGCAGTGCTATTGGGGGTAGCTCCTACAATGAGCAGTTCTTC. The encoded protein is CSAIGGSSYNEQFF.

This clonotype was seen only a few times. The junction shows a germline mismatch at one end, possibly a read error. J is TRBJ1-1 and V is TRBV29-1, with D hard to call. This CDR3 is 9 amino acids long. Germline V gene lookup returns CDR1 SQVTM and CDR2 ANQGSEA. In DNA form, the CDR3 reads TGCAGCGTTGGACGACCGTTGGTCTTT. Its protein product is CSVGRPLVF.

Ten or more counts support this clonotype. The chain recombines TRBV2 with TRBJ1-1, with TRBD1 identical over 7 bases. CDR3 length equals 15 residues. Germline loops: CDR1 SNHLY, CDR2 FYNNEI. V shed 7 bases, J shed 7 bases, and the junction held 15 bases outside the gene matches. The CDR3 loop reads CASTRDSLGRDEAFF. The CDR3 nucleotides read TGTGCCAGCACTCGGGACAGTCTAGGGCGGGATGAAGCTTTCTTT.

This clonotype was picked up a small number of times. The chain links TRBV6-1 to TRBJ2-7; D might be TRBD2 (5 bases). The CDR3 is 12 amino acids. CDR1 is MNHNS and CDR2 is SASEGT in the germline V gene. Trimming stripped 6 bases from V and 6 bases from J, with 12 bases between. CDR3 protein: CASSPGVPEQYF. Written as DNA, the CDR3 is TGTGCCAGCAGCCCCGGGGTTCCCGAGCAGTACTTC.

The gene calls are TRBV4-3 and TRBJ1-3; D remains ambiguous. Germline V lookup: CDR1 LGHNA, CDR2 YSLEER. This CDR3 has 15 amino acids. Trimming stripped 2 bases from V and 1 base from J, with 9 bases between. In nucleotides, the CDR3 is TGCGCCAGCAGCCAAATGGGCTTATCTGGAAACACCATATATTTT. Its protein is CASSQMGLSGNTIYF.

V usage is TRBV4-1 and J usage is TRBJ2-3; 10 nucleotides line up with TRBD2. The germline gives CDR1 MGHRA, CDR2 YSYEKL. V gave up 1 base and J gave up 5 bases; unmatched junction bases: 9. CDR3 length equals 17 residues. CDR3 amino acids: CASSQGVAGGFEDTQYF. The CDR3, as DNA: TGCGCCAGCAGCCAAGGGGTAGCGGGAGGATTCGAAGATACGCAGTATTTT.

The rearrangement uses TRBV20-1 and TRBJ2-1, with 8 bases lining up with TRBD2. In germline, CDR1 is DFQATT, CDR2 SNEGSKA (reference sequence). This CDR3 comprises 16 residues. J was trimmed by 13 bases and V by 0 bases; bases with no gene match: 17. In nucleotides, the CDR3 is TGCAGTGCTAGAGATGTAACGGGAGGGGTTGGAGAGACCCAGTTCTTC. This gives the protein CSARDVTGGVGETQFF.

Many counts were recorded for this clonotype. The CDR3 sequence: CSAKQGKGEKLFF. In DNA form, the CDR3 reads TGCAGTGCGAAACAGGGGAAGGGTGAAAAACTGTTTTTT. The gene calls are TRBV20-1 and TRBJ1-4; 7 bases line up with TRBD1. Germline V gene lookup returns CDR1 DFQATT and CDR2 SNEGSKA (reference sequence). After removal of 6 bases from V and 7 bases from J, the junction contained 8 bases not matched to a gene. CDR3 length equals 13 residues.

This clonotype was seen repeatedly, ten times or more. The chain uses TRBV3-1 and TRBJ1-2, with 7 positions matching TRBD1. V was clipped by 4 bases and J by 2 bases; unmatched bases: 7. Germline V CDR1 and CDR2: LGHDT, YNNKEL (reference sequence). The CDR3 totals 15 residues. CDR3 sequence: CASSPPDRVNYGYTF. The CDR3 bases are TGTGCCAGCAGCCCCCCCGACAGGGTGAACTATGGCTACACCTTC.

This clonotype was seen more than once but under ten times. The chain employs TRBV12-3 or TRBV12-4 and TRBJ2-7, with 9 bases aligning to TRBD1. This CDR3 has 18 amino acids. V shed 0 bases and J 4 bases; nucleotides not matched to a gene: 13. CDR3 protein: CASSLALGTGTSRYEQYF. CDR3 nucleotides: TGTGCCAGCAGTTTAGCGCTAGGGACAGGGACCTCCCGATACGAGCAGTACTTC.

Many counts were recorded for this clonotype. CDR3 residues: CASRTGPNSYNEQFF. CDR3 coding DNA: TGTGCCAGCAGAACTGGACCCAACTCCTACAATGAGCAGTTCTTC. The V call is TRBV12-3 or TRBV12-4, the J call TRBJ2-1; the D is unclear. V was clipped by 6 bases and J by 0 bases, with 12 bases between them. This CDR3 comprises 15 residues.

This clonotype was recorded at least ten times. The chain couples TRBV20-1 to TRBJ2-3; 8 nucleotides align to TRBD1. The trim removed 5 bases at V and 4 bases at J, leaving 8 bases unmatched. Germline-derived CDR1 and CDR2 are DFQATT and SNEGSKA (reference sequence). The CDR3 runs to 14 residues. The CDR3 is CSAPRTGRPDTQYF. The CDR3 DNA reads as TGCAGTGCTCCTAGGACAGGGCGTCCAGATACGCAGTATTTT.

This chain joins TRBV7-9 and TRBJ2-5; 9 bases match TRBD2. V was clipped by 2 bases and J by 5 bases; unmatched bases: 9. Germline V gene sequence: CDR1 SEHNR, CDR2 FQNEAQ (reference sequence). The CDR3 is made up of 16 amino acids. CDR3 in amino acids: CASSLNAGGPAETQYF. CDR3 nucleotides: TGTGCCAGCAGCTTAAACGCGGGAGGGCCGGCGGAGACCCAGTACTTC. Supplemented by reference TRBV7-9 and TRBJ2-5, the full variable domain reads DTGVSQNPRHKITKRGQNVTFRCDPISEHNRLYWYRQTLGQGPEFLTYFQNEAQLEKSRLLSDRFSAERPKGSFSTLEIQRTEQGDSAMYLCASSLNAGGPAETQYFGPGTRLLVL.

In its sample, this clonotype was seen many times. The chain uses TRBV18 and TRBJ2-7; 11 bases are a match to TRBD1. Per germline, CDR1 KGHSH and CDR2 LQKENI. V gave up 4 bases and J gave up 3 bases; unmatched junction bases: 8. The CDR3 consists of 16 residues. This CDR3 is CASSQTGQGAFYEQYF. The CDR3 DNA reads TGTGCCAGCTCACAAACCGGACAGGGGGCGTTCTACGAGCAGTACTTC.

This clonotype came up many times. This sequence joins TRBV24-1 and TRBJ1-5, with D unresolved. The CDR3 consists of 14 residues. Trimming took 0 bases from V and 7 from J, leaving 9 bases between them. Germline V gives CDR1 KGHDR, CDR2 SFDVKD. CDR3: CATSDLGSRQPQHF. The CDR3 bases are TGTGCCACCAGTGATTTGGGTAGTAGGCAGCCCCAGCATTTT.

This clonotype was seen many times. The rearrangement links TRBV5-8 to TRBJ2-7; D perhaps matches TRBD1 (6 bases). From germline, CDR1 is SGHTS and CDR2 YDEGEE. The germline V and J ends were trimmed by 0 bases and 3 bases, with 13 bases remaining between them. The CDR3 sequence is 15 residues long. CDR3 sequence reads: CASSLAPQGDYEQYF. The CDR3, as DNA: TGTGCCAGCAGCTTGGCCCCACAGGGAGACTACGAGCAGTACTTC. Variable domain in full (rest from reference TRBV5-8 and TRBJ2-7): EAGVTQSPTHLIKTRGQQATLRCSPISGHTSVYWYQQALGLGLQFLLWYDEGEERNRGNFPPRFSGRQFPNYSSELNVNALELEDSALYLCASSLAPQGDYEQYFGPGTRLTVT.

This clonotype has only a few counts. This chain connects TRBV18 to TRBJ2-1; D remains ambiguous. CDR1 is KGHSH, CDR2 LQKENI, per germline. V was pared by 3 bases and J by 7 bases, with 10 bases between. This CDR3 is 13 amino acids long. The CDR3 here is CASSPLHGNEQFF. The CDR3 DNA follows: TGTGCCAGCTCACCGTTGCACGGTAATGAGCAGTTCTTC. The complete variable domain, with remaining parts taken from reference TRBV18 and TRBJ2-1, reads NAGVMQNPRHLVRRRGQEARLRCSPMKGHSHVYWYRQLPEEGLKFMVYLQKENIIDESGMPKERFSAEFPKEGPSILRIQQVVRGDSAAYFCASSPLHGNEQFFGPGTRLTVL.

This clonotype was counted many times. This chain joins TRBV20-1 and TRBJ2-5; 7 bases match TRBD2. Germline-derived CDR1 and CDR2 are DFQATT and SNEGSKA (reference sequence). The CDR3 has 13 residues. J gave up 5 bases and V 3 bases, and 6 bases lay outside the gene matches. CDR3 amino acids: CSARGREYETQYF. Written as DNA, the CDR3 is TGCAGTGCTAGGGGGCGGGAGTACGAGACCCAGTACTTC.

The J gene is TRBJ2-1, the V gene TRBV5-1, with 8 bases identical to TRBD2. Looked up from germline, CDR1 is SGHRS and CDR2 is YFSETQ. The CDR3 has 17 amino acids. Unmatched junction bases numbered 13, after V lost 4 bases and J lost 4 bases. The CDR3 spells CASSGTSGDPRYNEQFF. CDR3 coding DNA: TGCGCCAGCAGCGGCACTAGCGGTGATCCCCGTTACAATGAGCAGTTCTTC.